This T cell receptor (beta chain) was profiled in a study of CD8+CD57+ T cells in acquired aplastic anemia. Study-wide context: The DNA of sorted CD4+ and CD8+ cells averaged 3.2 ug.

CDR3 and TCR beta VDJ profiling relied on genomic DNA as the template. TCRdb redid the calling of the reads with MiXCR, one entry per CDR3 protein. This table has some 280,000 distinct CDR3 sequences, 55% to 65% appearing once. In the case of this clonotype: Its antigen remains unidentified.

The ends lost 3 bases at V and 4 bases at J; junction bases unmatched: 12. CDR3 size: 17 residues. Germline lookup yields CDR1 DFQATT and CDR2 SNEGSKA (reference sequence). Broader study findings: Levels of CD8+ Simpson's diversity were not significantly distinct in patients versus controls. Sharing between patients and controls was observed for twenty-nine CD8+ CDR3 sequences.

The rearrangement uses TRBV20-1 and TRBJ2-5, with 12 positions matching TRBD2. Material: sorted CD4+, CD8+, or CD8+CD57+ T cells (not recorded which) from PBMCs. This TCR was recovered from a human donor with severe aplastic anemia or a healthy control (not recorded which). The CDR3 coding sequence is TGCAGTGCTAGGGTCTTCGGCCTAGCGGGGGGGCCAGAGACCCAGTACTTC. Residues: CSARVFGLAGGPETQYF.